The 19 T cell receptor beta chains reported below all come from one sample, sequenced in a study of long-term antiretroviral therapy in people with HIV. Survey level was the resolution at which the v3.0 immunoSEQ assay ran. Clones were sequenced by immunoSEQ multiplex PCR, and TCRdb holds only the in-frame ones, with some missing. Of about 12,000 clones listed, around 77% are singletons. Here the sequenced sample was unsorted PBMCs, taken 0.8 years before starting antiretroviral therapy. The receptors here all came from a middle-aged woman with HIV.

The chain couples TRBV10-2 to TRBJ2-1, with 7 positions matching TRBD1. The CDR3 spans 16 residues. Germline V gene data show CDR1 as WSHSY and CDR2 as SAAADI. V lost 7 bases to trimming and J lost 4 bases; unmatched junction nucleotides: 13. The CDR3 protein is CASKPHSGTDYNEQFF. The CDR3 nucleotides read TGCGCCAGCAAGCCACATTCCGGGACAGATTACAATGAGCAGTTCTTC.

This clone was seen only a few times. This chain links TRBV27 with TRBJ2-7; TRBD2 aligns across 7 bases. V trimming: 2 bases; J trimming: 3 bases; junction bases outside the gene matches: 4. CDR1 is MNHEY and CDR2 is SMNVEV in the germline V gene (reference sequence). The CDR3 totals 14 residues. CDR3 bases: TGTGCCAGCAGTTTAGGGGCGGGGGTCTACGAGCAGTACTTC. It codes for CASSLGAGVYEQYF.

The chain has TRBV7-9 and TRBJ1-4; weak D call: TRBD1 (5 bases). Germline CDR1 reads SEHNR; CDR2 reads FQNEAQ (reference sequence). V lost 5 bases and J 5 bases, leaving 12 bases between the germline ends. The CDR3 spans 14 residues. The CDR3 sequence: CASSPGAANEKLFF. In nucleotides, the CDR3 is TGTGCCAGCAGCCCCGGGGCAGCAAATGAAAAACTGTTTTTT.

This chain uses TRBV18 with TRBJ2-7; D uncertain. Per germline, CDR1 KGHSH and CDR2 LQKENI. The CDR3 is 15 amino acids. The germline V and J ends were trimmed by 2 bases and 5 bases, with 16 bases remaining between them. DNA of the CDR3: TGTGCCAGCTCACCAACGTCGACCCGAGACGACGAGCAGTACTTC. Its protein product is CASSPTSTRDDEQYF.

The sample holds one count of this clone. V usage is TRBV6-6 and J usage is TRBJ2-3; 7 bases match TRBD2. The germline V gene encodes CDR1 MNHNY and CDR2 SVGAGI (reference sequence). The CDR3 extends over 15 amino acids. Germline trimming cut 5 bases from V and 2 bases from J; bases unmatched to any gene: 7. CDR3 residues: CASSVRDYLTDTQYF. The CDR3, as DNA: TGTGCCAGCAGTGTCCGGGACTACCTCACAGATACGCAGTATTTT.

The rearrangement joins TRBV19 to TRBJ1-4, with a possible D match to TRBD1 (5 bases). Germline CDR1 LNHDA, CDR2 SQIVND (reference sequence). The CDR3 length is 14 residues. V was cut by 6 bases and J by 4 bases, with 12 bases left in between. CDR3 DNA: TGTGCCAGTAGGCGATCAGGGAATAATGAAAAACTGTTTTTT. Protein product: CASRRSGNNEKLFF.

The CDR3 spells CASSVLAGGRETQYF. DNA of the CDR3: TGTGCCAGCAGCGTGTTAGCGGGAGGGCGAGAGACCCAGTACTTC. The chain links TRBV9 to TRBJ2-5; TRBD2 matches at 11 bases. The CDR3 has 15 amino acids. The V gene end was trimmed by 2 bases and the J gene end by 4 bases; junction bases not matched to a gene: 4. Germline-derived CDR1 and CDR2 are SGDLS and YYNGEE.

To note about this clone: This same CDR3 is encoded by further DNA sequences in the sample. The V call is TRBV4-1, the J call TRBJ2-1, with 8 bases matching TRBD2. There are 16 residues in the CDR3. J was trimmed by 3 bases and V by 1 base; bases with no gene match: 5. Germline assignment: CDR1 MGHRA and CDR2 YSYEKL. CDR3 sequence (DNA): TGCGCCAGCAGCCAAGCCGGGACTAGGGTCTACAATGAGCAGTTCTTC. Its protein is CASSQAGTRVYNEQFF.

The V gene is TRBV18, the J gene TRBJ1-4; TRBD1 agrees at 10 bases. The germline CDR1 and CDR2 sequences are KGHSH and LQKENI. V was clipped by 6 bases and J by 8 bases; unmatched bases: 6. The CDR3 extends over 14 amino acids. The CDR3 DNA reads TGTGCCAGCTCGCCCGGGACAGGGGACGAAAAACTGTTTTTT. Encoded protein: CASSPGTGDEKLFF.

J is TRBJ2-1 and V is TRBV5-1; 8 nucleotides line up with TRBD1. CDR1 is SGHRS and CDR2 is YFSETQ in the germline V gene. The CDR3 totals 18 residues. After removal of 6 bases from V and 4 bases from J, the junction contained 18 bases not matched to a gene. The CDR3 sequence is CASKASGRVTGAYNEQFF. CDR3 nucleotide sequence: TGCGCCAGCAAGGCTTCCGGTCGGGTGACAGGGGCTTACAATGAGCAGTTCTTC.

J is TRBJ1-1 and V is TRBV5-1; D is unclear. CDR1 is SGHRS and CDR2 is YFSETQ in the germline V gene. The CDR3 contains 14 residues. V was cut by 2 bases and J by 1 base, with 9 bases left in between. The CDR3 reads CASSLSQTNTEAFF. The CDR3 DNA reads TGCGCCAGCAGCTTAAGTCAGACGAACACTGAAGCTTTCTTT.

The chain recombines TRBV7-9 with TRBJ2-7; no reliable D call. Between the trimmed V and J ends, which lost 1 base and 5 bases, there was a span of 9 bases. Germline CDR1 reads SEHNR; CDR2 reads FQNEAQ (reference sequence). This CDR3 region has 13 residues. CDR3 sequence (DNA): TGTGCCAGCAGCTTAGACGCGGTCCACGAGCAGTACTTC. It codes for CASSLDAVHEQYF.

This clone was seen more than once but under ten times. The same CDR3 can be traced to other DNA sequences in this sample. V gene TRBV6-1 combines with J gene TRBJ2-7; TRBD2 matches 8 bases. Trimming took 3 bases from V and 4 from J; bases not matched to a gene: 8. CDR1 is MNHNS and CDR2 is SASEGT in the germline V gene. This CDR3 region has 15 residues. In DNA form, the CDR3 reads TGTGCCAGCAGTGAGCGGAGCGGGAGAAGTTACGAGCAGTACTTC. Translating gives CASSERSGRSYEQYF.

This clone was seen only a few times. The chain has TRBV10-3 and TRBJ1-5; D is uncertain. With 4 bases removed from V and 3 bases from J, the gap between germline ends came to 7 bases. Germline loops: CDR1 ENHRY, CDR2 SYGVKD. The CDR3 totals 13 residues. CDR3 nucleotides: TGTGCCATCAGTGTTTCCTACAATCAGCCCCAGCATTTT. Its translation is CAISVSYNQPQHF.

The chain links TRBV18 to TRBJ2-1; tentatively, D is TRBD1 or TRBD2 (6 bases each). This CDR3 comprises 18 residues. V was clipped by 3 bases and J by 0 bases, with 18 bases between them. Germline CDR1 and CDR2: KGHSH and LQKENI. CDR3 sequence: CASSPLRGVNSSYNEQFF. CDR3 nucleotides: TGTGCCAGCTCACCCCTTAGGGGGGTAAATAGCTCCTACAATGAGCAGTTCTTC.

The genes are TRBV7-9 and TRBJ2-3; D unresolved. The CDR3 is made up of 13 amino acids. V lost 1 base and J lost 2, with 4 bases in between. Germline V gives CDR1 SEHNR, CDR2 FQNEAQ (reference sequence). In nucleotides, the CDR3 is TGTGCCAGCAGCTTAGTGGACACAGATACGCAGTATTTT. Translated, it gives CASSLVDTDTQYF. Based on the CDR3 plus reference TRBV7-9 and TRBJ2-3, the full variable domain is DTGVSQNPRHKITKRGQNVTFRCDPISEHNRLYWYRQTLGQGPEFLTYFQNEAQLEKSRLLSDRFSAERPKGSFSTLEIQRTEQGDSAMYLCASSLVDTDTQYFGPGTRLTVL.

This chain joins TRBV28 and TRBJ1-4; 10 bases are shared with TRBD1. V trimming: 4 bases; J trimming: 10 bases; junction bases outside the gene matches: 12. The germline V gene encodes CDR1 MDHEN and CDR2 SYDVKM. The CDR3 contains 16 residues. This CDR3 is CASSSGQGGRHGKLFF. For the CDR3, the DNA is TGTGCCAGCAGTTCAGGACAGGGGGGCCGGCACGGAAAACTGTTTTTT.

The chain has TRBV9 and TRBJ2-2, with D possibly matching TRBD1 (5 bases). This CDR3 is built from 14 residues. Per germline, CDR1 SGDLS and CDR2 YYNGEE. Trimming took 3 bases from V and 5 from J, leaving 11 bases between them. The CDR3 loop is CASSEGPQTGELFF. CDR3 in DNA: TGTGCCAGCAGCGAGGGGCCTCAAACCGGGGAGCTGTTTTTT. Full variable domain (missing parts from reference TRBV9 and TRBJ2-2): DSGVTQTPKHLITATGQRVTLRCSPRSGDLSVYWYQQSLDQGLQFLIQYYNGEERAKGNILERFSAQQFPDLHSELNLSSLELGDSALYFCASSEGPQTGELFFGEGSRLTVL.

The gene calls are TRBV9 and TRBJ2-5, with 9 bases fitting TRBD2. V was clipped by 0 bases and J by 5 bases; unmatched bases: 5. The CDR3 is 15 residues long. Germline assignment: CDR1 SGDLS and CDR2 YYNGEE. The CDR3 DNA reads TGTGCCAGCAGCGTAGGGGTAGCGGGAGTGGAGACCCAGTACTTC. Translating it yields CASSVGVAGVETQYF.